A single sample gave rise to the 28 T cell receptor beta chains below, sequenced in a study of T cells in Graves' hyperthyroidism and ophthalmopathy. RNA transcripts served as the template for amplifying TCR beta CDR3 regions. An initial round of RT-PCR targeting the TCR CDR3 relied on the HTBI primer set. From the multiplex PCR reads, TCRdb called clonotypes with MiXCR, one entry per CDR3 protein. The data hold approximately 360,000 distinct CDR3 sequences, with approximately 14% observed a single time. Source material: blood. The source of these receptors is a woman between 18 and 29 years old with Graves' hyperthyroidism that later progressed to Graves' ophthalmopathy.

The CDR3 spells CASSPELSYQPQHF. The CDR3 coding sequence is TGTGCCAGCAGTCCCGAGCTATCATATCAGCCCCAGCATTTT. The chain links TRBV28 to TRBJ1-5; no clear D. Trimming pared 5 bases from V and 5 bases from J, leaving 13 bases between. Per the germline V gene, CDR1 is MDHEN and CDR2 is SYDVKM. CDR3 length: 14 amino acids.

This clonotype has at least ten counts. The V and J genes are TRBV2 and TRBJ1-2; TRBD1 is a possible D gene (6 bases). The length of the CDR3 is 13 residues. Between the trimmed V and J ends, which lost 11 bases and 7 bases, there was a span of 20 bases. Germline V gene data show CDR1 as SNHLY and CDR2 as FYNNEI. Written as DNA, the CDR3 is TGTGCCGAGCAGTTACGGGGGCAAAGTGGCTACACCTTC. It encodes CAEQLRGQSGYTF. Looking up the rest from reference TRBV2 and TRBJ1-2 gives the full variable domain: EPEVTQTPSHQVTQMGQEVILRCVPISNHLYFYWYRQILGQKVEFLVSFYNNEISEKSEIFDDQFSVERPDGSNFTLKIRSTKLEDSAMYFCAEQLRGQSGYTFGSGTRLTVV.

V and J are TRBV7-9 and TRBJ2-3; 7 positions agree with TRBD1. The CDR3 loop spans 15 amino acids. Germline V gene lookup returns CDR1 SEHNR and CDR2 FQNEAQ (reference sequence). V trimming: 5 bases; J trimming: 0 bases; junction bases outside the gene matches: 5. The CDR3 DNA reads TGTGCCAGCAGCCCCTGGGACAGTAGCACAGATACGCAGTATTTT. Amino acids: CASSPWDSSTDTQYF.

This clonotype came up a few times. The chain links TRBV5-1 to TRBJ2-5, with a tentative D call TRBD1 (5 bases). Looked up from germline, CDR1 is SGHRS and CDR2 is YFSETQ. The ends were cut back, 0 bases at V and 5 bases at J, with 14 bases in the middle. The CDR3 is 15 residues long. This CDR3 reads CASSLDRQGLETQYF. The CDR3 DNA reads as TGCGCCAGCAGCTTGGATCGCCAGGGCTTGGAGACCCAGTACTTC.

This clonotype was counted only a few times. This rearrangement joins TRBV11-2 to TRBJ2-2; 10 nucleotides match TRBD2. Germline V gives CDR1 SGHAT, CDR2 FQNNGV. The CDR3 runs 15 residues. The V and J ends lost 5 bases and 6 bases, in that order; junction bases with no gene match: 6. The CDR3 DNA sequence: TGTGCCAGCAGCCCGAGCGGGAGGGCCGCCGGGGAGCTGTTTTTT. Encoded protein: CASSPSGRAAGELFF.

This clonotype was detected once. The chain is built from TRBV4-2 and TRBJ1-4; 7 bases line up with TRBD1. From germline, CDR1 is LGHNA and CDR2 YNFKEQ. Losses at the gene ends were 1 base for V and 6 bases for J; bases not matched to a gene: 14. This CDR3 region has 18 residues. The CDR3 loop reads CASSQVFTGVGRDEKLFF. For the CDR3, the DNA is TGTGCCAGCAGCCAAGTTTTTACAGGGGTTGGACGGGATGAAAAACTGTTTTTT.

In its sample, this clonotype was seen many times. The V and J genes are TRBV27 and TRBJ2-7; 10 nucleotides line up with TRBD2. Germline loops: CDR1 MNHEY, CDR2 SMNVEV (reference sequence). The CDR3 is 15 residues long. Germline trimming cut 5 bases from V and 4 bases from J; bases unmatched to any gene: 8. As DNA, the CDR3 is TGTGCCAGCAGTCTCAACCCTAGCGGGAGTTACGAGCAGTACTTC. Translated, it gives CASSLNPSGSYEQYF.

This clonotype was seen only a few times. The CDR3 coding sequence is TGTGCCACCAGTGAGAGGAGGGGGGGAGATACGCAGTATTTT. Residues: CATSERRGGDTQYF. The gene calls are TRBV24-1 and TRBJ2-3; tentatively, D is TRBD2 (7 bases). The germline V gene has CDR1 KGHDR and CDR2 SFDVKD. V was clipped by 4 bases and J by 5 bases, with 12 bases between them. The CDR3 loop spans 14 amino acids.

At least ten counts were recorded for this clonotype. This chain connects TRBV20-1 to TRBJ1-2; D uncertain. Germline CDR1 DFQATT, CDR2 SNEGSKA (reference sequence). The CDR3 sequence is 14 residues long. V lost 2 bases, J lost 8 bases, and 18 bases lay in between. CDR3 residues: CSARPRADMGGYTF. Written as DNA, the CDR3 is TGCAGTGCTAGACCGAGGGCCGATATGGGGGGCTACACCTTC.

This clonotype has a handful of counts. This chain uses TRBV6-1 with TRBJ1-3, with TRBD1 as a possible D gene (5 bases). Germline CDR1 reads MNHNS; CDR2 reads SASEGT. Between the trimmed V and J ends, which lost 2 bases and 6 bases, there was a span of 17 bases. The CDR3 has 16 residues. The CDR3 nucleotides are TGTGCCAGCAGTGAATGGGGAGGGGCCCTGGAAAACACCATATATTTT. Encoded protein: CASSEWGGALENTIYF.

This clonotype was counted many times. The V and J genes are TRBV2 and TRBJ2-5, with 7 bases identical to TRBD2. Germline V gene sequence: CDR1 SNHLY, CDR2 FYNNEI. J gave up 5 bases and V 6 bases, and 6 bases lay outside the gene matches. The CDR3 is made up of 13 amino acids. The CDR3 DNA follows: TGTGCCAGCAGGGGGTATAGCGGGGAGACCCAGTACTTC. Its translation: CASRGYSGETQYF.

This clonotype was counted once. This may come from a read error, since a much larger clone is one base off. This chain links TRBV28 with TRBJ2-3, with D perhaps TRBD1 (6 bases). Trimming left V 4 bases short and J 2 bases short, with 10 bases between. The CDR3 runs 14 residues. Germline CDR1 is MDHEN and CDR2 is SYDVKM. The DNA of the CDR3 is TGTGCCAGCAGTTCAGTGGGGGCCACAGATACGCAGTATTTT. Its protein is CASSSVGATDTQYF.

The V call is TRBV20-1, the J call TRBJ1-5; D might be TRBD1 (5 bases). CDR3 length: 15 amino acids. Germline CDR1 is DFQATT and CDR2 is SNEGSKA (reference sequence). V shed 3 bases and J shed 4 bases, with 16 bases lying between them. CDR3 protein: CSARTGTTYNQPQHF. CDR3 nucleotides: TGCAGTGCTAGGACCGGGACCACCTATAATCAGCCCCAGCATTTT.

This clonotype occurred a few times. This chain connects TRBV9 to TRBJ2-5; D is undetermined. The V end lost 0 bases, the J end lost 4 bases, and 10 bases lay between the germline ends. Germline values: CDR1 SGDLS, CDR2 YYNGEE. CDR3 length: 14 amino acids. CDR3 sequence reads: CASSVAPQGETQYF. The CDR3 coding sequence is TGTGCCAGCAGCGTAGCTCCGCAAGGAGAGACCCAGTACTTC. The full variable domain, completed using reference TRBV9 and TRBJ2-5, is DSGVTQTPKHLITATGQRVTLRCSPRSGDLSVYWYQQSLDQGLQFLIQYYNGEERAKGNILERFSAQQFPDLHSELNLSSLELGDSALYFCASSVAPQGETQYFGPGTRLLVL.

In this sample, this clonotype turned up a few times. The V gene is TRBV29-1, the J gene TRBJ2-7; D uncertain. There are 11 residues in the CDR3. V lost 6 bases and J lost 0, with 6 bases in between. Looked up from germline, CDR1 is SQVTM and CDR2 is ANQGSEA. The CDR3 protein is CSVVSSYEQYF. CDR3 DNA: TGCAGCGTCGTATCCTCCTACGAGCAGTACTTC.

In its sample, this clonotype was seen a few times. The V and J genes are TRBV7-9 and TRBJ2-7; D might be TRBD2 (5 bases). Germline V gene sequence: CDR1 SEHNR, CDR2 FQNEAQ (reference sequence). V shed 5 bases and J shed 2 bases, with 19 bases lying between them. The CDR3 is 16 amino acids. In DNA form, the CDR3 reads TGTGCCAGCAGCCCTGAGGGTCCCTATGGGGCCTACGAGCAGTACTTC. Its protein product is CASSPEGPYGAYEQYF.

In its sample, this clonotype was seen many times. The V and J genes are TRBV12-3 or TRBV12-4 and TRBJ2-7; weak D call: TRBD1 (5 bases). The V end was cut by 4 bases, the J end by 6 bases, with 19 bases between. The CDR3 length is 15 residues. CDR3 sequence (DNA): TGTGCCAGCAGTTCCCGACGGGCAGGGCTTAGCGAGCAGTACTTC. Translating gives CASSSRRAGLSEQYF.

The V call is TRBV5-4, the J call TRBJ2-7; 9 nucleotides match TRBD2. Germline V gene data show CDR1 as SGHNT and CDR2 as YYREEE (reference sequence). CDR3 length: 15 amino acids. The trim removed 2 bases at V and 6 bases at J, leaving 9 bases unmatched. CDR3 sequence: CASSFSLAGKVEQYF. CDR3 nucleotides: TGTGCCAGCAGCTTCTCCCTAGCGGGAAAGGTCGAGCAGTACTTC.

This clonotype has a single count. A read error is possible here, since a much larger clone lies one base away. The rearrangement uses TRBV7-9 and TRBJ2-7; a possible D gene is TRBD1 (6 bases). Trimming stripped 5 bases from V and 5 bases from J, with 16 bases between. Germline V gene lookup returns CDR1 SEHNR and CDR2 FQNEAQ (reference sequence). The CDR3 is 14 amino acids. The CDR3 DNA reads TGTGCCAGCAGCCCCCCGGCAGGGGCCCACGAGCAGTACTTC. Its protein is CASSPPAGAHEQYF.

The gene calls are TRBV12-3 or TRBV12-4 and TRBJ2-7; 12 bases fit TRBD2. The CDR3 is 22 residues long. Germline trimming cut 2 bases from V and 0 bases from J; bases unmatched to any gene: 20. The CDR3: CASSLPPSGLAGRIPYSYEQYF. DNA for the CDR3: TGTGCCAGCAGTTTACCGCCCTCCGGACTAGCGGGGCGGATCCCTTACTCCTACGAGCAGTACTTC.

This clonotype was counted between two and nine times. The gene calls are TRBV27 and TRBJ2-7; 14 positions match TRBD2. The V and J ends lost 5 bases and 9 bases, in that order; junction bases with no gene match: 9. CDR3 size: 15 residues. Germline assignment: CDR1 MNHEY and CDR2 SMNVEV (reference sequence). The CDR3 bases are TGTGCCAGCAGTCCCGGGACTAGCGGGAGAATAGGGCAGTACTTC. It specifies CASSPGTSGRIGQYF.

This clonotype was recorded at least ten times. This chain joins TRBV20-1 and TRBJ2-7; 8 nucleotides agree with TRBD1. Germline V CDR1 and CDR2: DFQATT, SNEGSKA (reference sequence). This CDR3 contains 14 residues. After removal of 2 bases from V and 3 bases from J, the junction contained 6 bases not matched to a gene. In DNA form, the CDR3 reads TGCAGTGCTAGATGGACAGGGATAGGCTACGAGCAGTACTTC. This codes for CSARWTGIGYEQYF.

This clonotype came up many times. The rearrangement joins TRBV6-6 to TRBJ1-1; D gene ambiguous. Trimming stripped 3 bases from V and 2 bases from J, with 10 bases between. The CDR3 runs to 14 residues. Germline CDR1 reads MNHNY; CDR2 reads SVGAGI (reference sequence). The chain's CDR3 is CASSYSAKNTEAFF. The CDR3 coding sequence is TGTGCCAGCAGTTATTCGGCAAAAAACACTGAAGCTTTCTTT.

This clonotype was detected many times. The chain links TRBV20-1 to TRBJ2-2; D remains unclear. Germline lookup yields CDR1 DFQATT and CDR2 SNEGSKA (reference sequence). The CDR3 length is 15 residues. Trimming left V 0 bases short and J 1 base short, with 9 bases between. The CDR3 here is CSARDRRVNTGELFF. The CDR3 nucleotides read TGCAGTGCTAGAGATCGTCGGGTGAACACCGGGGAGCTGTTTTTT.

This clonotype was seen more than once but under ten times. This chain uses TRBV5-1 with TRBJ1-5, with D unresolved. Germline CDR1 is SGHRS and CDR2 is YFSETQ. The length of the CDR3 is 14 residues. Trimming pared 7 bases from V and 8 bases from J, leaving 19 bases between. In nucleotides, the CDR3 is TGCGCCAGCGCCCCCCTTACCCTCCGAGAGCCCCAGCATTTT. Translating gives CASAPLTLREPQHF.

The chain's CDR3 is CSAIPLLARILLGKQYF. Here the CDR3 DNA reads TGCAGTGCCATCCCCTTACTAGCGCGGATCCTCTTGGGGAAGCAGTATTTT. The V call is TRBV20-1, the J call TRBJ2-3; 7 nucleotides align to TRBD2. The CDR3 contains 17 residues. The V segment lost 6 bases and the J segment 11 bases; nucleotides outside the gene matches: 26. The germline V gene encodes CDR1 DFQATT and CDR2 SNEGSKA (reference sequence).

This clonotype has ten or more counts. The genes are TRBV20-1 and TRBJ2-1, with D perhaps TRBD1 or TRBD2 (6 bases each). The germline V gene encodes CDR1 DFQATT and CDR2 SNEGSKA (reference sequence). The germline V and J ends were trimmed by 5 bases and 8 bases, with 13 bases remaining between them. The CDR3 totals 12 residues. CDR3 in amino acids: CSAQKGGDEQFF. The CDR3 DNA is TGCAGTGCTCAGAAGGGGGGCGATGAGCAGTTCTTC.

This clonotype was detected ten times or more. The rearrangement links TRBV29-1 to TRBJ1-1, with D perhaps TRBD1 (6 bases). The germline gives CDR1 SQVTM, CDR2 ANQGSEA. The CDR3 sequence is 16 residues long. The germline V and J ends were trimmed by 2 bases and 0 bases, with 16 bases remaining between them. CDR3 residues: CSVELGTIFMNTEAFF. The CDR3 bases are TGCAGCGTTGAACTCGGGACAATCTTCATGAACACTGAAGCTTTCTTT.